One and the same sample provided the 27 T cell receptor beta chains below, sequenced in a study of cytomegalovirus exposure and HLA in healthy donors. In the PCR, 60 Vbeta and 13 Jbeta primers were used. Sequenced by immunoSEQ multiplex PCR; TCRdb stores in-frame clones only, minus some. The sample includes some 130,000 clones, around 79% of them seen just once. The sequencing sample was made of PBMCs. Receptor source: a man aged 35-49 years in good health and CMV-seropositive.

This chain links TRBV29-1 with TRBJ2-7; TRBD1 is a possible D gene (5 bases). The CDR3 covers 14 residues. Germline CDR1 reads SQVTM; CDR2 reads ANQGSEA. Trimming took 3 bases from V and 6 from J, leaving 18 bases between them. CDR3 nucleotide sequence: TGCAGCGTTGACGGGCAGGGCCTCGTGGGCGAGCAGTACTTC. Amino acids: CSVDGQGLVGEQYF.

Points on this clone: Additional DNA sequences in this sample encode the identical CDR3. The CDR3 DNA is TGTGCCAGCAGTTCCCCGACAGGGGTCGACACTGAAGCTTTCTTT. Translating gives CASSSPTGVDTEAFF. V and J are TRBV28 and TRBJ1-1; the match to TRBD1 covers 8 bases. Trimming took 4 bases from V and 3 from J; bases not matched to a gene: 7. Germline V gene sequence: CDR1 MDHEN, CDR2 SYDVKM. The CDR3 has 15 residues.

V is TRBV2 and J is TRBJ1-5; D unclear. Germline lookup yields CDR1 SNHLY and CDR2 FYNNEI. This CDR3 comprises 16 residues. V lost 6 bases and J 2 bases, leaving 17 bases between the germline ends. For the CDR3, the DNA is TGTGCCAGCAGAACCCACGGGGAAGGTGGCAATCAGCCCCAGCATTTT. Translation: CASRTHGEGGNQPQHF.

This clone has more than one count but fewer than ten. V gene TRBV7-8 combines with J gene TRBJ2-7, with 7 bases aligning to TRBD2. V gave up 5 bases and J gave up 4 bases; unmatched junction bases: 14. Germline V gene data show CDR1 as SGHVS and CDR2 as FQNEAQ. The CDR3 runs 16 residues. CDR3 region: CASSPGAPGGAYEQYF. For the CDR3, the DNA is TGTGCCAGCAGCCCCGGGGCCCCGGGAGGAGCATACGAGCAGTACTTC.

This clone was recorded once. CDR3 region: CASSLNTGGGETQYF. For the CDR3, the DNA is TGCGCCAGCAGCTTAAATACAGGGGGTGGAGAGACCCAGTACTTC. The rearrangement links TRBV5-1 to TRBJ2-5; 8 nucleotides align to TRBD1. Losses at the gene ends were 2 bases for V and 4 bases for J; bases not matched to a gene: 7. This CDR3 is built from 15 residues. Germline V CDR1 and CDR2: SGHRS, YFSETQ.

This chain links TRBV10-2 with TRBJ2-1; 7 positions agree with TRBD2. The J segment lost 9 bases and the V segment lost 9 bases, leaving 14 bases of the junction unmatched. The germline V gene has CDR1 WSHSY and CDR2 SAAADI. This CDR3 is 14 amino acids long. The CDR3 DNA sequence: TGCGCCAGTTCCGGGACTACGGGAACAGTTGAGCAGTTCTTC. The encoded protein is CASSGTTGTVEQFF.

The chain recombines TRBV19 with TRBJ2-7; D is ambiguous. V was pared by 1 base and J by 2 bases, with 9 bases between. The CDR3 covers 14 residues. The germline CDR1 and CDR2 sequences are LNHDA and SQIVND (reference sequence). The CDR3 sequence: CASSIAHGAYEQYF. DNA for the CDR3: TGTGCCAGTAGTATAGCTCACGGAGCCTACGAGCAGTACTTC.

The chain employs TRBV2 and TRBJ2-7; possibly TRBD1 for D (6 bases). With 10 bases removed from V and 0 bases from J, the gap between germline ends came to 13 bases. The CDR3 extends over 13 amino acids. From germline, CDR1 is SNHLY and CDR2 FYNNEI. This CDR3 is CATERDTSYEQYF. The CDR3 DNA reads TGTGCCACCGAACGGGACACCTCCTACGAGCAGTACTTC.

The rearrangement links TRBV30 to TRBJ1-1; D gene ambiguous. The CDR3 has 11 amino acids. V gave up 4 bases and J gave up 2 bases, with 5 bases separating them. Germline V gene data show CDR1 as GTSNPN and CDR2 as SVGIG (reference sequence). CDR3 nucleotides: TGTGCCTGGACTATAAACACTGAAGCTTTCTTT. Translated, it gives CAWTINTEAFF.

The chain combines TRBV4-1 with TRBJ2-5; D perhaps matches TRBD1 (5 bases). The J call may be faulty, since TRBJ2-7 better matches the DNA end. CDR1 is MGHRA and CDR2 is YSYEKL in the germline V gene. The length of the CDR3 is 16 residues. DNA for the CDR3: TGCGCCAGCAGCCAAGTTGCGACAGACAGACATTACGAGCAGTACTTC. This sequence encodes CASSQVATDRHYEQYF.

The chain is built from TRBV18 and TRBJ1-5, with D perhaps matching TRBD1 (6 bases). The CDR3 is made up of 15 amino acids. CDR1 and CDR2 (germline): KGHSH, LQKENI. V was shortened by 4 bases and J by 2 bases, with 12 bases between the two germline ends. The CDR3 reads CASSREQGRNQPQHF. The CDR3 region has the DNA TGTGCCAGCTCACGGGAACAGGGACGCAATCAGCCCCAGCATTTT.

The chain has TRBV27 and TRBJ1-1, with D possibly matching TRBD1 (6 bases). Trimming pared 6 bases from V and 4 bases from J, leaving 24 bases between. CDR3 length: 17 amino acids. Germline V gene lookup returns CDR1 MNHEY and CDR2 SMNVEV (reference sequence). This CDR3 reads CASRKPLQQGSRTEAFF. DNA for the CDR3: TGTGCCAGCAGAAAGCCCCTCCAACAGGGTAGTCGCACTGAAGCTTTCTTT.

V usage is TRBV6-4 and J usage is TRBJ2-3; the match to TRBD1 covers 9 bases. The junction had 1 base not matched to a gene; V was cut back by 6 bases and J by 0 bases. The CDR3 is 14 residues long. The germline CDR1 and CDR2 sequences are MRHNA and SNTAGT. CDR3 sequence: CASRGTGSTDTQYF. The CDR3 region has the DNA TGTGCCAGCAGAGGGACAGGGAGCACAGATACGCAGTATTTT.

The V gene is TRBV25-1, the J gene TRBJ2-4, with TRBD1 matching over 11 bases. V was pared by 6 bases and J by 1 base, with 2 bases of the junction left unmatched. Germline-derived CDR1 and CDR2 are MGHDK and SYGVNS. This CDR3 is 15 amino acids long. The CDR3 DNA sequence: TGTGCCAGCAGGGGACAGGGGGTGGCCAAAAACATTCAGTACTTC. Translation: CASRGQGVAKNIQYF.

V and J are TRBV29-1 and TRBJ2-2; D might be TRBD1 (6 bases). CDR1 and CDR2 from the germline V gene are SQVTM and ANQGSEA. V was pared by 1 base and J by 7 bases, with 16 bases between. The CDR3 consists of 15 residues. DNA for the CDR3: TGCAGCGTTGAAGTTCCGTGGCAGGGGAACGGGGAGCTGTTTTTT. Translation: CSVEVPWQGNGELFF.

The chain's CDR3 is CASSTGTSPHNEQFF. DNA of the CDR3: TGCGCCAGCAGCACAGGGACTAGCCCCCACAATGAGCAGTTCTTC. V gene TRBV5-1 combines with J gene TRBJ2-1, with 9 bases matching TRBD2. The CDR3 has 15 residues. After removal of 4 bases from V and 5 bases from J, the junction contained 7 bases not matched to a gene. Germline CDR1 reads SGHRS; CDR2 reads YFSETQ.

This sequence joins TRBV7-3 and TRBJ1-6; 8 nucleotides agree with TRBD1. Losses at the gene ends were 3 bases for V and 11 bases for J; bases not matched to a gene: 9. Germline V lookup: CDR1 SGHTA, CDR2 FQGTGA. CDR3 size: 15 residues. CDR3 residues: CASSFTAGGSAPLHF. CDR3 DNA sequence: TGTGCCAGCAGCTTCACTGCAGGGGGCTCTGCACCCCTCCACTTT.

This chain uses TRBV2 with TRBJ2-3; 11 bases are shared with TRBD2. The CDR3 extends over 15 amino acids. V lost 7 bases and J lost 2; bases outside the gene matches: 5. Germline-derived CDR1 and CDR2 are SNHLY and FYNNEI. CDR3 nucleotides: TGTGCCAGCAAAGGGACTAGCGGTAACACAGATACGCAGTATTTT. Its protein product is CASKGTSGNTDTQYF.

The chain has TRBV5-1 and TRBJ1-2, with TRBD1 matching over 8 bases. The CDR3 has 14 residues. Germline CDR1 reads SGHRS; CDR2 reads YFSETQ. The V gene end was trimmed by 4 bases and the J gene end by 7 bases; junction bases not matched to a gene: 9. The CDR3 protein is CASSGPTGVSGYTF. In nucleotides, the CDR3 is TGCGCCAGCAGCGGACCGACAGGGGTGAGTGGCTACACCTTC.

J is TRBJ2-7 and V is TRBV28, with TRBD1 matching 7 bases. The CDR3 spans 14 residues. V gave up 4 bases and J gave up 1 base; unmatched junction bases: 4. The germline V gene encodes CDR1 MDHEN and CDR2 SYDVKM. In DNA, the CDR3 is TGTGCCAGCAGTTCGCCGGGACAGTCCTACGAGCAGTACTTC. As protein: CASSSPGQSYEQYF.

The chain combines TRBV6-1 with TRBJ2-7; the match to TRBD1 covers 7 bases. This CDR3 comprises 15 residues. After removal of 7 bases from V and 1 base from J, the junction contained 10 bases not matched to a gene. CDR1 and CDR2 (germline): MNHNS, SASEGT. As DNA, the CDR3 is TGTGCCAGCACCCCCCAGGGGACAGTATCCTACGAGCAGTACTTC. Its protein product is CASTPQGTVSYEQYF.

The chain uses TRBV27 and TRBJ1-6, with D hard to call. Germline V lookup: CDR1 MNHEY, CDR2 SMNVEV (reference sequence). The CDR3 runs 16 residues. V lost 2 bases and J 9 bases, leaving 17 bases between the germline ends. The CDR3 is CASSLIMRSGSSPLHF. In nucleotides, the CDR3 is TGTGCCAGCAGTTTAATCATGCGGTCGGGGAGTTCACCCCTCCACTTT.

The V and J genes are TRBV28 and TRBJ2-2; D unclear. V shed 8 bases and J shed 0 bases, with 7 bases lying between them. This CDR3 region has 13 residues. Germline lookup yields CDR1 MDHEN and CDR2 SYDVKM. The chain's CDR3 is CASRESNTGELFF. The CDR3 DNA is TGTGCCAGCCGCGAATCGAACACCGGGGAGCTGTTTTTT.

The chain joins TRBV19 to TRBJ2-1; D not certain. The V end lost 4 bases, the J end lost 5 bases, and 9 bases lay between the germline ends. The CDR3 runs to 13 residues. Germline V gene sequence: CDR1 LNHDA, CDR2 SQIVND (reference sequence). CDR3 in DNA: TGTGCCAGTAGTAGCGGCGGCAACAATGAGCAGTTCTTC. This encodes CASSSGGNNEQFF.

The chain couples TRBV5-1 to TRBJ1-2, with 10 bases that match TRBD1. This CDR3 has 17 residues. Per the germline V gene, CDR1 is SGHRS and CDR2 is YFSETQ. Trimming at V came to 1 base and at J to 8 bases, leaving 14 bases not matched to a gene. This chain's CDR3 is CASSLLGTGVSRHGYTF. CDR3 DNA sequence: TGCGCCAGCAGCTTGCTCGGGACAGGGGTTAGTCGACACGGCTACACCTTC.

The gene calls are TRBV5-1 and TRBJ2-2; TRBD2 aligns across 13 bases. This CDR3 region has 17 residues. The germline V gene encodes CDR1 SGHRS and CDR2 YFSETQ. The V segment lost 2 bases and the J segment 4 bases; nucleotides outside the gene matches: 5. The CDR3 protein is CASSFGLAGDTTGELFF. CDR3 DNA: TGCGCCAGCAGCTTTGGACTAGCGGGAGATACCACCGGGGAGCTGTTTTTT.

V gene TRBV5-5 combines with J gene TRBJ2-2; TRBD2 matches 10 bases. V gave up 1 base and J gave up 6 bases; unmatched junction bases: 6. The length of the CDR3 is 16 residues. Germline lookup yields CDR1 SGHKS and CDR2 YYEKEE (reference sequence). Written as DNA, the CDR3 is TGTGCCAGCAGCTTGTTGCTAGCGGGAGAATCCGGGGAGCTGTTTTTT. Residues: CASSLLLAGESGELFF.